A single sample is the source of the 15 T cell receptor beta chains below, sequenced in a study of PD-L1 blockade in urothelial cancer. The table came from immunoSEQ multiplex PCR; TCRdb's copy has only in-frame clones and leaves some out. The repertoire consists of 55,000 to 70,000 clones, with over 75% occurring once and the leading ten covering around 4.5%. Sequenced here: PBMCs, sampled around atezolizumab (anti-PD-L1) treatment. The receptors originated from a man in his 70s with urothelial cancer.

This rearrangement joins TRBV2 to TRBJ1-1; no clear D. CDR3 size: 13 residues. Germline CDR1 reads SNHLY; CDR2 reads FYNNEI. The V gene lost 4 bases and the J gene lost 0 bases, with 6 bases spanning the gap. The CDR3 protein is CASSGGVNTEAFF. In DNA, the CDR3 is TGTGCCAGCAGTGGAGGCGTGAACACTGAAGCTTTCTTT.

V usage is TRBV5-1 and J usage is TRBJ2-7; 7 bases align to TRBD2. V lost 5 bases, J lost 3 bases, and 5 bases stayed unmatched. This CDR3 spans 13 amino acids. Germline V lookup: CDR1 SGHRS, CDR2 YFSETQ. Here the CDR3 reads CASRVTSSYEQYF. In DNA form, the CDR3 reads TGCGCCAGCAGAGTGACTAGCAGCTACGAGCAGTACTTC.

The V and J genes are TRBV2 and TRBJ2-2; TRBD2 matches 10 bases. CDR3 length: 14 amino acids. The V gene end was trimmed by 4 bases and the J gene end by 5 bases; junction bases not matched to a gene: 1. Per germline, CDR1 SNHLY and CDR2 FYNNEI. The DNA of the CDR3 is TGTGCCAGCAGTGTGACTAGCGGGACCGGGGAGCTGTTTTTT. Translation: CASSVTSGTGELFF.

The chain has TRBV27 and TRBJ2-3, with 8 bases lining up with TRBD2. This CDR3 contains 14 residues. The V gene's germline CDR1 is MNHEY and CDR2 SMNVEV (reference sequence). The ends lost 5 bases at V and 2 bases at J; junction bases unmatched: 3. For the CDR3, the DNA is TGTGCCAGCAGTATACTAGCGGACACAGATACGCAGTATTTT. It is translated as CASSILADTDTQYF.

CDR3 protein: CASSESTSDTGELFF. CDR3 sequence (DNA): TGTGCCAGCAGTGAATCGACTTCTGACACCGGGGAGCTGTTTTTT. This chain links TRBV2 with TRBJ2-2, with D unresolved. The CDR3 spans 15 residues. Germline V gives CDR1 SNHLY, CDR2 FYNNEI. V dropped 2 bases and J dropped 3 bases, with 10 bases sitting between them.

Here the CDR3 reads CASTQRGAGGYTF. Here the CDR3 DNA reads TGTGCCAGCACCCAACGGGGGGCGGGAGGCTACACCTTC. The chain employs TRBV6-6 and TRBJ1-2, with a weak D call TRBD1 (6 bases). Germline CDR1 and CDR2: MNHNY and SVGAGI (reference sequence). The CDR3 covers 13 residues. Deletions cut 7 bases from V and 8 bases from J, with 17 bases between.

The V call is TRBV30, the J call TRBJ1-1, with 7 positions matching TRBD1. Germline assignment: CDR1 GTSNPN and CDR2 SVGIG (reference sequence). CDR3 length: 14 residues. The V segment lost 2 bases and the J segment 5 bases; nucleotides outside the gene matches: 8. The CDR3 bases are TGTGCCTGGAGTAACAGGGGAAGTGATACTGAAGCTTTCTTT. This codes for CAWSNRGSDTEAFF.

The chain carries TRBV19 and TRBJ2-3; D is perhaps TRBD2 (5 bases). V was shortened by 7 bases and J by 3 bases, with 14 bases between the two germline ends. Looked up from germline, CDR1 is LNHDA and CDR2 is SQIVND (reference sequence). The CDR3 totals 14 residues. The CDR3 DNA reads TGTGCCAGTATAGTGCGGAGGAAAACAGATACGCAGTATTTT. It is translated as CASIVRRKTDTQYF.

This clone appeared a few times. The rearrangement links TRBV28 to TRBJ1-2; D is ambiguous. The CDR3 runs to 11 residues. The germline V gene has CDR1 MDHEN and CDR2 SYDVKM. V lost 3 bases to trimming and J lost 9 bases, with 8 bases between them. Written as DNA, the CDR3 is TGTGCCAGCAGTTTTAGCGAGCGCTACACCTTC. This translates into CASSFSERYTF.

The J gene is TRBJ2-5, the V gene TRBV4-1; 8 bases map to TRBD2. This CDR3 has 16 amino acids. Germline loops: CDR1 MGHRA, CDR2 YSYEKL. After removal of 0 bases from V and 3 bases from J, the junction contained 6 bases not matched to a gene. The CDR3 sequence: CASSQDPGTREETQYF. The CDR3 DNA is TGCGCCAGCAGCCAAGATCCCGGGACTAGGGAAGAGACCCAGTACTTC.

This chain uses TRBV11-2 with TRBJ2-7; 8 positions match TRBD1. This CDR3 comprises 16 residues. The germline gives CDR1 SGHAT, CDR2 FQNNGV. The junction had 10 bases not matched to a gene; V was cut back by 2 bases and J by 4 bases. CDR3 coding DNA: TGTGCCAGCAGCTTATGGCCTCAGGGGGCGAGGTACGAGCAGTACTTC. It is translated as CASSLWPQGARYEQYF.

The chain joins TRBV18 to TRBJ2-1, with D possibly TRBD1 on 7 matching bases. V lost 0 bases to trimming and J lost 6 bases, with 15 bases between them. CDR1 is KGHSH and CDR2 is LQKENI in the germline V gene. The CDR3 runs to 16 residues. Written as DNA, the CDR3 is TGTGCCAGCTCACCACCGAACAGGGGACTTGGCAATGAGCAGTTCTTC. Translated, it gives CASSPPNRGLGNEQFF.

This chain links TRBV28 with TRBJ1-5; 8 bases match TRBD1. The germline CDR1 and CDR2 sequences are MDHEN and SYDVKM. J was trimmed by 7 bases and V by 7 bases; bases with no gene match: 12. The CDR3 extends over 15 amino acids. CDR3 sequence: CASTRYRGSGQPQHF. DNA of the CDR3: TGTGCCAGCACCCGATACAGGGGGTCGGGCCAGCCCCAGCATTTT.

The chain has TRBV12-5 and TRBJ1-1, with D maybe TRBD1 (6 bases). CDR3 length equals 13 residues. The germline gives CDR1 LGHNT, CDR2 FRNRAP. V was shortened by 5 bases and J by 3 bases, with 10 bases between the two germline ends. The DNA of the CDR3 is TGTGCTAGTGGTAGGGGGTTCGACACTGAAGCTTTCTTT. As protein: CASGRGFDTEAFF.

This clone has just one count. The V gene is TRBV5-4, the J gene TRBJ2-1, with a tentative D call TRBD2 (6 bases). The V end was cut by 2 bases, the J end by 2 bases, with 14 bases between. Germline CDR1 reads SGHNT; CDR2 reads YYREEE (reference sequence). The CDR3 is 16 residues long. This CDR3 reads CASSFRRGGAYNEQFF. In nucleotides, the CDR3 is TGTGCCAGCAGCTTCCGGCGGGGTGGGGCCTACAATGAGCAGTTCTTC. Complete variable domain (other parts from reference TRBV5-4 and TRBJ2-1): ETGVTQSPTHLIKTRGQQVTLRCSSQSGHNTVSWYQQALGQGPQFIFQYYREEENGRGNFPPRFSGLQFPNYSSELNVNALELDDSALYLCASSFRRGGAYNEQFFGPGTRLTVL.